Listed here are 9 T cell receptor beta chains from one sample, sequenced in a study of CD8+ T cells in alopecia areata. Treatment here: oral pan-JAK inhibitor, 5-10 mg twice daily. Following RNA extraction, reverse transcription yielded cDNA that acted as the sequencing template. Measured with immunoSEQ multiplex PCR; TCRdb has only the in-frame clones, and not every one. The data show 150,000 to 250,000 clones, roughly 60% seen once. The sequencing here drew on CD4+ T cells sorted from blood, taken at week 24, from a patient treated with tofacitinib. Receptors originate from a human donor with alopecia areata.

The count of this clone is one. The chain combines TRBV27 with TRBJ2-1; D may be TRBD2 (5 bases). The V and J ends lost 4 bases and 4 bases respectively, with 17 bases between them. This CDR3 is built from 16 residues. The germline gives CDR1 MNHEY, CDR2 SMNVEV (reference sequence). CDR3 coding DNA: TGTGCCAGCAGTTCCCTCACGGGATGGGAGTACAATGAGCAGTTCTTC. Translating gives CASSSLTGWEYNEQFF.

V and J are TRBV7-7 and TRBJ2-5; 7 bases match TRBD2. Germline CDR1 reads SSHAT; CDR2 reads FNYEAQ (reference sequence). The CDR3 sequence is 15 residues long. V was pared by 5 bases and J by 4 bases, with 10 bases of the junction left unmatched. The CDR3 DNA follows: TGTGCCAGCAGCCAGACGGGGGGTATCGGAGAGACCCAGTACTTC. Its translation is CASSQTGGIGETQYF.

The genes are TRBV7-2 and TRBJ1-5, with 10 positions matching TRBD1. This CDR3 has 17 amino acids. With V trimmed by 6 bases and J by 2 bases, 10 bases remained unmatched. The germline gives CDR1 SGHTA, CDR2 FQGNSA. The CDR3 DNA reads as TGTGCCAGCAGTCTAGAGGGCGACAGGGGGCGCAATCAGCCCCAGCATTTT. Protein product: CASSLEGDRGRNQPQHF.

The chain combines TRBV9 with TRBJ2-5, with TRBD1 matching over 7 bases. V gave up 0 bases and J gave up 1 base; unmatched junction bases: 3. The V gene's germline CDR1 is SGDLS and CDR2 YYNGEE. This CDR3 region has 15 residues. CDR3 nucleotide sequence: TGTGCCAGCAGCGTAGCGGACAGGCCCCAAGAGACCCAGTACTTC. Its translation is CASSVADRPQETQYF.

Only a few counts were recorded for this clone. CDR3 nucleotide sequence: TGTGCCAGCAGTGTGGGCAGGTTTAATGAAAAACTGTTTTTT. Its protein is CASSVGRFNEKLFF. J is TRBJ1-4 and V is TRBV27; D call uncertain. Germline V gives CDR1 MNHEY, CDR2 SMNVEV (reference sequence). CDR3 length: 14 residues. Trimming removed 5 bases at V and 4 bases at J, with 11 bases between.

This clone is a singleton in its sample. The rearrangement uses TRBV7-9 and TRBJ2-5; TRBD2 matches 9 bases. V gave up 3 bases and J gave up 4 bases; unmatched junction bases: 6. CDR1 and CDR2 (germline): SEHNR, FQNEAQ (reference sequence). CDR3 length: 15 residues. The CDR3 DNA follows: TGTGCCAGCAGCTTCGGTAGCGGGAGCGCAGAGACCCAGTACTTC. Protein product: CASSFGSGSAETQYF.

V gene TRBV11-2 combines with J gene TRBJ2-7, with a possible D match to TRBD2 (6 bases). The CDR3 loop spans 14 amino acids. Trimming shortened V by 5 bases and J by 6 bases, and 17 bases separated the two germline ends. Germline CDR1 reads SGHAT; CDR2 reads FQNNGV. The CDR3 DNA follows: TGTGCCAGCAGCCCCAACTTGGACGGGGGCGAGCAGTACTTC. This sequence encodes CASSPNLDGGEQYF.

The chain carries TRBV2 and TRBJ2-5; TRBD1 matches 8 bases. CDR3 length equals 15 residues. CDR1 SNHLY and CDR2 FYNNEI come from the germline V gene. V gave up 7 bases and J gave up 0 bases; unmatched junction bases: 7. The DNA for the CDR3 is TGTGCCAGCAATGTGGACAGGGATTACCAAGAGACCCAGTACTTC. Translation: CASNVDRDYQETQYF.

V is TRBV4-3 and J is TRBJ2-7; TRBD2 agrees at 7 bases. Germline V CDR1 and CDR2: LGHNA, YSLEER. J gave up 0 bases and V 0 bases, and 8 bases lay outside the gene matches. This CDR3 region has 17 residues. The CDR3 sequence: CASSQEMPRTSSYEQYF. In DNA form, the CDR3 reads TGCGCCAGCAGCCAAGAAATGCCGCGGACTAGCTCCTACGAGCAGTACTTC.